This T cell receptor (beta chain) was captured by sequencing in a study of blood T cell repertoires in COVID-19 (dated by TCRdb to about 2020). General notes on the study: Samples from collaborators originated in the United States, Italy and Spain and spanned both the acute and convalescent phases of COVID-19. The material from the prospective study consisted of cDNA or gDNA derived from T cells, B-cell-depleted T cells, or PBMCs. Deeply sampled blood TCRbeta repertoires from subjects exposed to, actively infected with, or recovered from COVID-19 were included in the dataset. The repertoires were released in a freely available public database meant as a resource for research on the immune response to SARS-CoV-2. The samples were drawn from two sources: the first 160 participants of the ongoing ImmuneRACE study, and over 1,000 subjects contributed by 6 global collaborators. Nearly every sample came with metadata listing a de-identified subject ID, COVID-19 status, age in years and sex. Where available, HLA class I and class II types were obtained from metadata supplied by the sample provider rather than from assay-based typing.

The full study reports these points: Clinical and demographic metadata were provided uncurated, with the amount varying by source and participant.

Remarks on this clone: Which antigen it targets is not known. No much larger clone exists at a distance of one base, and base qualities are not known.

Enrolling through a virtual design, the prospective study's participants ranged in age from roughly 18 to 95 years and lived across 24 United States geographic areas. To assign participants to cohorts, the prospective study relied on clinical history that participants themselves reported in a screening survey and a study questionnaire. Recovered participants in ImmuneRACE Cohort 3 were defined as having two consecutive negative NP/OP PCR tests, clearance from a healthcare professional, or resolution of symptoms. Mobile phlebotomists in the prospective study collected whole blood, serum and a nasopharyngeal or oropharyngeal swab from every participant. Over a roughly 2-month period, participants in the prospective study had the option of providing additional blood draws and questionnaires. Blood samples from the prospective study were shipped frozen or at room temperature prior to DNA extraction.

TCRbeta CDR3 regions were amplified from genomic DNA by means of the immunoSEQ Assay, a bias-controlled multiplex PCR. Concerning the study's data processing: The number of nucleated cells in each sample was estimated from the amplification of reference gene primers within the assay. Sequence reads were collapsed and filtered to measure the absolute abundance of every unique TCRbeta CDR3 rearrangement. Productive Simpson clonality was computed per sample as the square root of Simpson's diversity index over productive rearrangements. TCRdb provides this immuneACCESS table in a form limited to in-frame rearrangements. Some clones are lacking; in checked studies, under half of them reflect an unresolved V gene, and why the rest are absent is not known. D and trimming were read from the DNA, whereas the V and J calls and clone size are those reported in that table. For this sample the table gives roughly 380,000 clones, of which around 87% were detected only once. Clones ranked in the top ten supply 1.3% of the sample.

Including cysteine and phenylalanine, the CDR3 has 13 amino acids. Only the CDR3 DNA is retained, 39 bases long and in frame from the first base. V and J lose 5 bases and 4 bases, and a span of 11 bases separates them. CDR1 and CDR2 were assigned from the germline V gene (reference sequence) as LNHDA and SQIVND. This TCR came from a man younger than 40 who had recovered from COVID-19. What was sequenced was PBMCs or T cells enriched from blood (not recorded which). The chain couples TRBV19 to TRBJ1-1; no D gene can be assigned with confidence. The DNA sequence is TGTGCCAGTAGTCCGGGGAGGACCACTGAAGCTTTCTTT. This is translated as CASSPGRTTEAFF.